What follows is one T cell receptor beta chain and its context. In the study's own analysis: Counts of nucleated cells, estimated from reference gene primer amplification, were obtained. TCRdb keeps only in-frame clones here, not all; method: immunoSEQ multiplex PCR. The V and J calls and clone size were taken over from that table, and D and trimming were inferred from the DNA. In the table there are 110,000 to 150,000 clones, about 80% of which are singletons. This CDR3 spans 15 amino acids. This entry belongs to a study of blood T cell repertoires in COVID-19. Turning to the study itself: PBMCs, B-cell-depleted T cells, or T cells were the source of the cDNA or gDNA that made up the material.

The chain has TRBV21-1 and TRBJ1-1; the table assigns TRBD1, which was not confirmed against the DNA. TRBV21-1 is a recognized pseudogene. Input material: peripheral blood. The TCR sequence derives from a human donor in a cohort sampled during active COVID-19. CDR3: CASSKSRTGNTEAFF. In DNA form, the CDR3 reads TGTGCCAGCAGCAAATCCCGGACAGGGAACACTGAAGCTTTCTTT.